Following are 6 T cell receptor beta chains from one sample sequenced in a study of cytomegalovirus exposure and HLA in healthy donors. With 60 Vbeta and 13 Jbeta primers, the PCR was carried out. Measured with immunoSEQ multiplex PCR; TCRdb has only the in-frame clones, and not every one. The data contain some 93,000 clones, about two thirds of them singletons. The sequenced sample was PBMCs. The receptors were sampled from a boy between 10 and 17 years old in good health and CMV-seropositive.

The chain employs TRBV5-1 and TRBJ1-1; 8 positions match TRBD1. Germline CDR1 is SGHRS and CDR2 is YFSETQ. J gave up 3 bases and V 3 bases, and 4 bases lay outside the gene matches. The CDR3 loop spans 14 amino acids. The CDR3 nucleotides read TGCGCCAGCAGCTGGCAGGGGGCGTACACTGAAGCTTTCTTT. This sequence encodes CASSWQGAYTEAFF.

The rearrangement uses TRBV30 and TRBJ2-7; 9 nucleotides agree with TRBD2. This CDR3 spans 13 amino acids. V shed 0 bases, J shed 3 bases, and the junction held 0 bases outside the gene matches. Germline CDR1 and CDR2: GTSNPN and SVGIG (reference sequence). CDR3 sequence (DNA): TGTGCCTGGAGTGTAGCGGGAGGCTACGAGCAGTACTTC. As protein: CAWSVAGGYEQYF.

This chain joins TRBV10-3 and TRBJ1-5, with 7 bases identical to TRBD1. Germline CDR1 is ENHRY and CDR2 is SYGVKD. Trimming removed 6 bases from V and 6 bases from J; junction bases left unmatched: 11. There are 15 residues in the CDR3. The CDR3 DNA sequence: TGTGCCATCAGCCAGGGGACAGCTTCGGGTCAGCCCCAGCATTTT. It specifies CAISQGTASGQPQHF.

CDR3 amino acids: CASTQGLVLSEQFF. The CDR3 DNA follows: TGCGCCAGCACCCAAGGACTAGTTCTAAGTGAGCAGTTCTTC. V and J are TRBV10-2 and TRBJ2-1; the match to TRBD2 covers 7 bases. The CDR3 sequence is 14 residues long. V dropped 7 bases and J dropped 9; count of bases not matched to a gene: 12. Germline lookup yields CDR1 WSHSY and CDR2 SAAADI.

This clone showed up just a few times. The chain carries TRBV27 and TRBJ2-7; D is perhaps TRBD1 (5 bases). CDR1 and CDR2 (germline): MNHEY, SMNVEV (reference sequence). Trimming removed 2 bases at V and 7 bases at J, with 12 bases between. This CDR3 is 13 amino acids long. The CDR3 here is CASSLQGPWEQYF. As DNA, the CDR3 is TGTGCCAGCAGTTTACAGGGCCCGTGGGAGCAGTACTTC.

The chain employs TRBV2 and TRBJ1-1, with D unresolved. The germline V gene has CDR1 SNHLY and CDR2 FYNNEI. Between the trimmed V and J ends, which lost 7 bases and 1 base, there was a span of 7 bases. This CDR3 region has 12 residues. Written as DNA, the CDR3 is TGTGCCAGCACAGTCCGGAACACTGAAGCTTTCTTT. It yields the protein CASTVRNTEAFF. The full variable domain, completed using reference TRBV2 and TRBJ1-1, is EPEVTQTPSHQVTQMGQEVILRCVPISNHLYFYWYRQILGQKVEFLVSFYNNEISEKSEIFDDQFSVERPDGSNFTLKIRSTKLEDSAMYFCASTVRNTEAFFGQGTRLTVV.